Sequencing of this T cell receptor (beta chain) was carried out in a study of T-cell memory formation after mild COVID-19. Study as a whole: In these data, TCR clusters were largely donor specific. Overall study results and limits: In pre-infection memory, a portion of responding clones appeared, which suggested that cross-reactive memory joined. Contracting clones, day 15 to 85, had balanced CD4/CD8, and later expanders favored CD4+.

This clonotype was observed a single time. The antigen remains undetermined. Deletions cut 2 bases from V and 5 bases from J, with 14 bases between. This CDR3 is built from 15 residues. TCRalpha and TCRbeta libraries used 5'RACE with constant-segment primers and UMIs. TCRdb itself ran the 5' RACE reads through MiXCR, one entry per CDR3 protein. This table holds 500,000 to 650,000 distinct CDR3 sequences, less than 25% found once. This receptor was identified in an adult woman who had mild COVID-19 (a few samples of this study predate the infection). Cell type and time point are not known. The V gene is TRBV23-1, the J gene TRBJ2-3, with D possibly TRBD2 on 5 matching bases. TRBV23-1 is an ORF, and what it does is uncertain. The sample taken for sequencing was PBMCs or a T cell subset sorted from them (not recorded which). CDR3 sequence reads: CASSQKSREGDTQYF. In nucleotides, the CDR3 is TGCGCCAGCAGTCAAAAATCGAGGGAAGGAGATACGCAGTATTTT.